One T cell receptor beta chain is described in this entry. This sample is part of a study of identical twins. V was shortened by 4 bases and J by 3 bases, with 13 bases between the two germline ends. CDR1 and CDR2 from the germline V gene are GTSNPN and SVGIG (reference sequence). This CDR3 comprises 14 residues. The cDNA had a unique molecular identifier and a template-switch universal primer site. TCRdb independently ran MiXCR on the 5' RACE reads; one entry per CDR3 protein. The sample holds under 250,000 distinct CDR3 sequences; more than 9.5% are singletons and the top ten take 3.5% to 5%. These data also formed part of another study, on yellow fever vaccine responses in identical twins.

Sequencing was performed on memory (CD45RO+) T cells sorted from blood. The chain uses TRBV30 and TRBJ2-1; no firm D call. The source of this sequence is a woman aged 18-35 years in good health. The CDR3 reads CAWTLGRSYNEQFF. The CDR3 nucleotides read TGTGCCTGGACCCTAGGGCGGAGCTACAATGAGCAGTTCTTC.